This record covers a single T cell receptor (beta chain). Antigen: not known. The immunoSEQ assay was version 4, run in survey mode. This table comes from immunoSEQ multiplex PCR, and its TCRdb copy is limited to in-frame clones, with some not included. This sample yields tens of thousands of clones, of which over 70% are seen a single time; about 3% belongs to the top ten. Unmatched junction bases numbered 8, after V lost 4 bases and J lost 6 bases. This CDR3 is built from 15 residues. Germline V gives CDR1 MGHDK, CDR2 SYGVNS. Lysates of CMV-infected fibroblasts at 9 to 10 ug/mL stimulated these cells. Sorted nonresponding memory CD4+ T cells were CD40L-negative, CD69-negative, CD45RO-high. The data belong to a study of persistence of HIV-infected CD4 T cells.

The chain is built from TRBV25-1 and TRBJ2-5; 10 bases line up with TRBD2. The material sequenced was CD4+ T cells sorted from PBMCs after approximately 18-hour stimulation, taken from a patient who received antiretroviral therapy. This clonotype was sampled from an adult man with HIV who was CMV-seropositive. CDR3 protein: CASSGFLAGAQTQYF. In DNA form, the CDR3 reads TGTGCCAGCAGTGGGTTTCTAGCGGGAGCACAGACCCAGTACTTC.